The sequence of this T cell receptor beta chain was determined in a study of blood T cells in healthy people across ages. Study details: Through template switching, about one barcoded beta molecule was captured per two T cells, as measured in model experiments. Study-wide findings and caveats: It was held that the diversity estimates obtained from one million T cells were underestimates. Fewer expanded clones and more diversity marked long-lived versus aged donors.

This clonotype has a handful of counts. Its cognate antigen is unknown. Per sample, extraction of total RNA gave at least 5.5 micrograms in every case. The CDR3 consists of 14 residues. The V end lost 5 bases, the J end lost 4 bases, and 14 bases lay between the germline ends. For the second PCR, which ran for about 7 to 11 cycles, a sample-barcoded 5' primer and a J-beta primer mix were used. TCRdb re-analysed the 5' RACE reads in MiXCR, keeping a single row per CDR3 protein. This table has 650,000 to 800,000 distinct CDR3 sequences, 40% to 50% appearing once. The sequence was collected from a man between 60 and 75 years old in good health. This chain links TRBV12-3 or TRBV12-4 with TRBJ2-5; D unclear. Sample: blood. The CDR3 region is CASSPTSLRETQYF. The CDR3 DNA sequence: TGTGCCAGCAGTCCAACCTCCCTGAGAGAGACCCAGTACTTC.